This paragraph covers one TCR beta chain sequence. Second doses at about 4 or about 12 weeks were pooled. Sequenced by immunoSEQ multiplex PCR; TCRdb stores in-frame clones only, minus some. The repertoire has about 150,000 clones, around 93% of them found once; the top ten carry about 3.8%. V was clipped by 1 base and J by 7 bases, with 14 bases between them. Germline values: CDR1 MNHNS, CDR2 SASEGT. CDR3 length equals 16 residues. The data originate from a study of T cell responses to AZD1222 COVID-19 vaccine. The specimen was peripheral blood, collected 28 days after the second AZD1222 dose. The clonotype comes from an adult who received the AZD1222 COVID-19 vaccine. The chain combines TRBV6-1 with TRBJ1-6; a weak D match, TRBD1 (5 bases). The CDR3 DNA reads TGTGCCAGCAGTGAAGACCAGGGCTGGGGCAATTCACCCCTCCACTTT. Translating gives CASSEDQGWGNSPLHF.